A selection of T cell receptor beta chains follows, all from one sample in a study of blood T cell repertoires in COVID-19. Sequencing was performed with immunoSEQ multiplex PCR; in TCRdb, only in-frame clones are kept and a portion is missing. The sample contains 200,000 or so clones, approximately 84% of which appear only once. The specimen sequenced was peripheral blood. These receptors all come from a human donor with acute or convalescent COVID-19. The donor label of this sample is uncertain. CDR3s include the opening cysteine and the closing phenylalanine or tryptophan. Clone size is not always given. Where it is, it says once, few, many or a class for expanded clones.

CDR3: CASSLGQTSKNIQYF
length: 15
size: -
V: TRBV5-1
J: TRBJ2-4

CDR3: CASSQDALRGNEKLFF
length: 16
size: -
V: TRBV3-1/TRBV3-2
J: TRBJ1-4

CDR3: CASSTGGQGTYEQYF
length: 15
size: few
V: TRBV27
J: TRBJ2-7

CDR3: CASSSLQGVGATNEKLFF
length: 18
size: -
V: TRBV7-6
J: TRBJ1-4

CDR3: CASRDRGYGYTF
length: 12
size: -
V: TRBV19
J: TRBJ1-2

CDR3: CASSRLAGSYEQYF
length: 14
size: few
V: TRBV5-1
J: TRBJ2-7

CDR3: CASSQTGTANEKLFF
length: 15
size: -
V: TRBV4-1
J: TRBJ1-4

CDR3: CASSSGQGARNPSPLHF
length: 17
size: once
V: TRBV5-6
J: TRBJ1-6

CDR3: CASSLSLTGELFF
length: 13
size: -
V: TRBV7-3
J: TRBJ2-2

CDR3: CASGDRSSYNSPLHF
length: 15
size: -
V: TRBV2
J: TRBJ1-6

CDR3: CASNLGNTIYF
length: 11
size: -
V: TRBV6-5
J: TRBJ1-3

CDR3: CASSVSGTKGEQFF
length: 14
size: -
V: TRBV9
J: TRBJ2-1

CDR3: CASSPQYNSPLHF
length: 13
size: -
V: TRBV14
J: TRBJ1-6

CDR3: CAISESSSNQPQHF
length: 14
size: -
V: TRBV10-3
J: TRBJ1-5

CDR3: CASSVDRGLNEKLFF
length: 15
size: -
V: TRBV19
J: TRBJ1-4

CDR3: CASNTAGENYEQYF
length: 14
size: -
V: TRBV10-1
J: TRBJ2-7

CDR3: CASSPPTGRQFF
length: 12
size: once
V: TRBV28
J: TRBJ2-1

CDR3: CASTWGGPPQPQHF
length: 14
size: -
V: TRBV7-9
J: TRBJ1-5

CDR3: CSVWTVGETQYF
length: 12
size: -
V: TRBV29-1
J: TRBJ2-5

CDR3: CSVDRLGYTF
length: 10
size: -
V: TRBV29-1
J: TRBJ1-2

CDR3: CASNTQGYEQYF
length: 12
size: few
V: TRBV6-6
J: TRBJ2-7

CDR3: CASSQGQKGNTIYF
length: 14
size: -
V: TRBV4-3
J: TRBJ1-3

CDR3: CASRETGQQGGYTF
length: 14
size: -
V: TRBV6-5
J: TRBJ1-2

CDR3: CAGSASGPTEQYF
length: 13
size: -
V: TRBV30
J: TRBJ2-7

CDR3: CASSIEARALEQYF
length: 14
size: -
V: TRBV19
J: TRBJ2-7

CDR3: CASSQTGRGYGYTF
length: 14
size: -
V: TRBV19
J: TRBJ1-2

CDR3: CASSSRDMNTEAFF
length: 14
size: -
V: TRBV4-1
J: TRBJ1-1

CDR3: CASSKWDSNQPQHF
length: 14
size: -
V: TRBV21-1
J: TRBJ1-5

CDR3: CASSERGARRETQYF
length: 15
size: -
V: TRBV7-3
J: TRBJ2-5

CDR3: CASSVAGTSATYEQYF
length: 16
size: -
V: TRBV9
J: TRBJ2-7